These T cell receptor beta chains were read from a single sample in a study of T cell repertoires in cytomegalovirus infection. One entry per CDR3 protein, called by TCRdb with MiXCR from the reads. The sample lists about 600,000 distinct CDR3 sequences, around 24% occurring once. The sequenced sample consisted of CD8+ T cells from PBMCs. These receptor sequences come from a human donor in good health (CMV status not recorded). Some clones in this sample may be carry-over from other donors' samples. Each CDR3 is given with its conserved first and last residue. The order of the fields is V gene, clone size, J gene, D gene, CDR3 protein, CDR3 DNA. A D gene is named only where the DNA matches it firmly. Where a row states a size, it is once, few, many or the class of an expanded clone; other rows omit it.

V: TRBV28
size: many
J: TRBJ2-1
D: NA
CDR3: CASRPDRYYNEQFF
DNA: TGTGCCAGCAGACCCGACAGGTACTACAATGAGCAGTTCTTC

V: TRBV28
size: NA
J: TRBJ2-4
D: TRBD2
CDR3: CASSILAGGPAKNIQYF
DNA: TGTGCCAGCAGCATTCTAGCGGGGGGGCCAGCCAAAAACATTCAGTACTTC

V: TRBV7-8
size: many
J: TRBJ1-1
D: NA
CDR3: CASSSLGGLTTEAFF
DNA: TGTGCCAGCAGCTCGCTTGGAGGGTTGACCACTGAAGCTTTCTTT

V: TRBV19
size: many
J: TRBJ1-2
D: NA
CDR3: CASSIRPNYGYTF
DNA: TGTGCCAGTAGTATACGGCCTAACTATGGCTACACCTTC

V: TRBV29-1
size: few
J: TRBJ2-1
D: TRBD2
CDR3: CSVDGLAGVYEQFF
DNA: TGCAGCGTGGATGGACTAGCGGGGGTCTATGAGCAGTTCTTC

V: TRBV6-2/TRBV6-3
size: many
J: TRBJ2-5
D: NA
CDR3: CASSYEGPGTQYF
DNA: TGTGCCAGCAGTTACGAAGGACCAGGGACCCAGTACTTC

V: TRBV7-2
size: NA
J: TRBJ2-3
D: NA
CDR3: CASSSLDGAVTQYF
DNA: TGTGCCAGCAGCTCCTTGGACGGGGCAGTTACGCAGTATTTT

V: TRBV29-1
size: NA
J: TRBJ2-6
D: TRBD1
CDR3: CSVENRDRGGSSGANVLTF
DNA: TGCAGCGTTGAAAATCGGGACAGGGGAGGATCCTCTGGGGCCAACGTCCTGACTTTC

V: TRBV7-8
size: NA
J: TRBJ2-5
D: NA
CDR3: CASSRAAGLAQETQYF
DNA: TGTGCCAGCAGCCGAGCCGCGGGGTTAGCCCAAGAGACCCAGTACTTC

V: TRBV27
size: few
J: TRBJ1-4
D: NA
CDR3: CASSPYQPYSTNEKLFF
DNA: TGTGCCAGCAGTCCCTATCAACCCTATTCAACTAATGAAAAACTGTTTTTT

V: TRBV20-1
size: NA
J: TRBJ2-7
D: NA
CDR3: CSARGGTVSEQYF
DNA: TGCAGTGCTAGAGGCGGGACAGTTAGCGAGCAGTACTTC

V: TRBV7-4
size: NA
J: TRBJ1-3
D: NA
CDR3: CASSSYLGGNTIYF
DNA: TGTGCCAGCAGCTCCTACCTCGGAGGAAACACCATATATTTT

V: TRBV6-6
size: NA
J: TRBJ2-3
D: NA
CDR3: CASSYRGAPTDTQYF
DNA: TGTGCCAGCAGTTACCGGGGGGCCCCCACAGATACGCAGTATTTT

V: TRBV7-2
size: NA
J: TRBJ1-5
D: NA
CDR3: CASTGPKNQPQHF
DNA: TGTGCCAGCACAGGGCCAAAGAATCAGCCCCAGCATTTT

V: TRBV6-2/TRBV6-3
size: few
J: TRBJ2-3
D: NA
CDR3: CASSYGSTADTQYF
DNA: TGTGCCAGCAGTTACGGGTCAACGGCAGATACGCAGTATTTT

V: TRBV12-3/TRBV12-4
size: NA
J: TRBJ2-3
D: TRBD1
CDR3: CTSSPEGQRSTDTQYF
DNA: TGTACCAGCAGCCCCGAGGGACAGAGAAGCACAGATACGCAGTATTTT

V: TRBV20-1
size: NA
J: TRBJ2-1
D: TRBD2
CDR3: CSAPGTSLDEQFF
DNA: TGCAGTGCGCCTGGGACTAGTCTCGATGAGCAGTTCTTC

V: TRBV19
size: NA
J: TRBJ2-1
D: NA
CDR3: CASTDTGSSYNEQFF
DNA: TGTGCCAGTACCGATACAGGGAGCTCCTACAATGAGCAGTTCTTC

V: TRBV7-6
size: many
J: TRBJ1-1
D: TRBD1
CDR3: CASSLEGALEAFF
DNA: TGTGCCAGCAGCTTAGAGGGGGCACTGGAAGCTTTCTTT

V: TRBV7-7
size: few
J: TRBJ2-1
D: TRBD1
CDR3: CASSGQGFEQFF
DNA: TGTGCTAGCAGCGGACAGGGGTTCGAGCAGTTCTTC

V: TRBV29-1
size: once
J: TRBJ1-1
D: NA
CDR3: CSVDGGVYAEAFF
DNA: TGCAGCGTTGATGGGGGCGTGTATGCTGAAGCTTTCTTT

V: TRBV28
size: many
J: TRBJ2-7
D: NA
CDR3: CASSLLYEQYF
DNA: TGTGCCAGCAGTTTGTTGTACGAGCAGTACTTC

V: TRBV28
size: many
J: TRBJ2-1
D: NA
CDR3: CASMNRDLMDYEQFF
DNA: TGTGCCAGCATGAACCGGGACCTCATGGACTATGAGCAGTTCTTC

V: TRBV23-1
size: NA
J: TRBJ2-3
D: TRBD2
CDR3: CASSHLPGTSAGRTTIISTDTQYF
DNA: TGCGCCAGCAGTCACCTACCCGGGACTAGCGCAGGAAGGACCACTATCATTAGCACAGATACGCAGTATTTT

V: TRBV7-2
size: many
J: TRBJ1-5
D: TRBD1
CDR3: CASSQGAVSNQPQHF
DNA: TGTGCCAGCAGCCAGGGGGCGGTTAGCAATCAGCCCCAGCATTTT

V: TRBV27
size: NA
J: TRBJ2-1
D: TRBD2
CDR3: CASSYGLAGGLSSYNEQFF
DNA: TGTGCCAGCAGTTATGGACTAGCGGGGGGCCTGAGCTCCTACAATGAGCAGTTCTTC

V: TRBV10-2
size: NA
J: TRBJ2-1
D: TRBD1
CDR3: CASSDGTGGDEQFF
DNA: TGCGCCAGCAGTGACGGGACAGGGGGCGATGAGCAGTTCTTC

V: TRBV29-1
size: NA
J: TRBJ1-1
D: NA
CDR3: CSVDTVGQNTEAFF
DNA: TGCAGCGTTGACACGGTGGGTCAGAACACTGAAGCTTTCTTT

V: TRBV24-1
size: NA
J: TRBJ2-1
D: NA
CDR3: CATNDGGGHEQFF
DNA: TGTGCCACCAACGATGGGGGAGGCCATGAGCAGTTCTTC

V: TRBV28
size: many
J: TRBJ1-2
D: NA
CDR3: CASSSPLILRSYGYTF
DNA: TGTGCCAGCAGTTCACCATTGATCCTAAGGAGCTATGGCTACACCTTC

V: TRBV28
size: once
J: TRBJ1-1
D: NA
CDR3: CASSNLRDKGVEAFF
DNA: TGTGCCAGCAGTAACTTAAGAGATAAGGGTGTTGAAGCTTTCTTT

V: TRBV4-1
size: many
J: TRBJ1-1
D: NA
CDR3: CASSQGKRMTEAFF
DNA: TGCGCCAGCAGCCAAGGAAAAAGGATGACTGAAGCTTTCTTT

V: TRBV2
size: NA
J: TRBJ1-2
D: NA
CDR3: CASIPIRDRGSTNYGYTF
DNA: TGTGCCAGCATTCCTATCCGGGACCGTGGATCGACTAACTATGGCTACACCTTC

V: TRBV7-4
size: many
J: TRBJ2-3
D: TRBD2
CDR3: CASSSWSGGSTDTQYF
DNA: TGTGCCAGCAGCTCTTGGAGCGGGGGGTCCACAGATACGCAGTATTTT

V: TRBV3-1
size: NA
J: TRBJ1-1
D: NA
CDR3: CASSHRGWEENTEAFF
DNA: TGTGCCAGCAGCCATCGTGGGTGGGAAGAAAACACTGAAGCTTTCTTT

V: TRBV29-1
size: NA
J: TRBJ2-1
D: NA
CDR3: CSVENYNEQFF
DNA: TGCAGCGTTGAGAATTACAATGAGCAGTTCTTC

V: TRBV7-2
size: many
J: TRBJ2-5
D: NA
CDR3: CASSFHPVGETQYF
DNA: TGTGCCAGCAGCTTCCACCCCGTCGGCGAGACCCAGTACTTC

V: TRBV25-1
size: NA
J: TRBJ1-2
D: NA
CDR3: CASFSKTRDGNYGYTF
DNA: TGTGCCAGCTTTTCTAAGACCCGGGACGGAAACTATGGCTACACCTTC

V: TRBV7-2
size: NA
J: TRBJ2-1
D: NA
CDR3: CASSLEDFNEQFF
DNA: TGTGCCAGCAGCTTAGAGGACTTCAATGAGCAGTTCTTC

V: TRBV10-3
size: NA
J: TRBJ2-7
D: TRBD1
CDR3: CAISELGTGNYEQYF
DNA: TGTGCCATCAGTGAGTTAGGGACAGGGAATTACGAGCAGTACTTC

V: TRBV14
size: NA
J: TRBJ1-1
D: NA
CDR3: CASSPTAGGTEAFF
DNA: TGTGCCAGCAGCCCCACTGCGGGGGGGACTGAAGCTTTCTTT

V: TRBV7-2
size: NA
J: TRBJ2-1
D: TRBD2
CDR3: CASSLKFGGGGAYNEQFF
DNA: TGTGCCAGCAGCTTAAAATTCGGGGGGGGTGGGGCCTACAATGAGCAGTTCTTC

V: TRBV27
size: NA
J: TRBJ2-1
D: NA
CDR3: CASFGGEQFF
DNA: TGTGCCTCGTTTGGGGGTGAGCAGTTCTTC

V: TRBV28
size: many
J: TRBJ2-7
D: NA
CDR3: CASSYGDTYEQYF
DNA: TGTGCCAGCAGTTACGGGGATACCTACGAGCAGTACTTC

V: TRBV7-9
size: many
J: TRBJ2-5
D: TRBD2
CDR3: CASSGTSGLYQETQYF
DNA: TGTGCCAGCAGCGGGACTAGCGGGCTCTACCAAGAGACCCAGTACTTC

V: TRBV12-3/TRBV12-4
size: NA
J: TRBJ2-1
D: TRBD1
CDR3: CASTTGIDNEQFF
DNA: TGTGCCTCTACGACAGGGATCGACAATGAGCAGTTCTTC

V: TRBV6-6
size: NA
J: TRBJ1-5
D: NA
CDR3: CASSTGGGGQPQHF
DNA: TGTGCCAGCAGTACTGGGGGGGGTGGGCAGCCCCAGCATTTT

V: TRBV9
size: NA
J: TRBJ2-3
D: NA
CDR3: CASSEDISRTDSQYF
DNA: TGTGCCAGCAGCGAGGACATATCCCGCACAGATTCGCAGTATTTT

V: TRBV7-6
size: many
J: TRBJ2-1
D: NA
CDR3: CASSFTSLGEQFF
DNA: TGTGCCAGCAGCTTTACTAGCTTGGGTGAGCAGTTCTTC

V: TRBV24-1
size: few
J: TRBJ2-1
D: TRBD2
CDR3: CATSASRTSSYNEQFF
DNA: TGTGCCACCAGTGCTTCGAGGACTAGCAGCTACAATGAGCAGTTCTTC

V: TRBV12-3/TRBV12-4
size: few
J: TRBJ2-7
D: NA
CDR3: CASSKEWGRDRYPYEQYF
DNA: TGTGCCAGCAGTAAAGAATGGGGGCGCGACCGGTATCCCTACGAGCAGTACTTC

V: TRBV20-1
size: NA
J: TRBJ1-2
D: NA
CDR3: CSARDKTVNYGYTF
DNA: TGCAGTGCTAGAGACAAGACAGTTAACTATGGCTACACCTTC